This T cell receptor (beta chain) was identified during a study of OX40 agonist ivuxolimab in advanced cancers. Study at large: An agonistic human IgG2 monoclonal antibody against OX40 (CD134) was given. Notes on the study in general: Some nonresponders likewise displayed low normalized T-cell clonal expansion. Researchers did not determine the expanded peripheral T cells' antigen specificity.

The germline V and J ends were trimmed by 6 bases and 11 bases, with 17 bases remaining between them. The CDR3 is 14 amino acids. Germline assignment: CDR1 SNHLY and CDR2 FYNNEI. Drawing of blood for sampling happened at baseline, at cycle 4 day 1, and at cycle 7 day 1. This clone was picked up one time. The antigen remains unidentified. Method: immunoSEQ multiplex PCR; TCRdb's copy keeps in-frame clones and lacks some. The sample records more than 55,000 clones, 89% being singletons. The rearrangement joins TRBV2 to TRBJ1-6; D is ambiguous. Sample: CD4+ or CD8+ T cells sorted from blood, taken in a trial of the OX40 agonist ivuxolimab. This clonotype originated in an adult with an advanced solid tumor such as melanoma, head and neck, liver or kidney cancer. DNA of the CDR3: TGTGCCAGCAGGAAAGACTTCATAATTCCACCCCTCCACTTT. It yields the protein CASRKDFIIPPLHF.